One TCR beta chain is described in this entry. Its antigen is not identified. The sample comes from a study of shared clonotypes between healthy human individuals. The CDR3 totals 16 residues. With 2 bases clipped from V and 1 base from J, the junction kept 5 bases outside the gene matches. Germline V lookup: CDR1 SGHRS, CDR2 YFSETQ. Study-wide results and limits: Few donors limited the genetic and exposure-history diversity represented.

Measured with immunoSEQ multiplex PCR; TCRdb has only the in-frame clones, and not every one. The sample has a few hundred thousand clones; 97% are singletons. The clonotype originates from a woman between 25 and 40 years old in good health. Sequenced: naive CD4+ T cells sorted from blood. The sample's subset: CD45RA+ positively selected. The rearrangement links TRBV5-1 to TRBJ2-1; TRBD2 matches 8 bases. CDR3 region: CASSFRAGGSYNEQFF. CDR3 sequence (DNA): TGCGCCAGCAGCTTCAGGGCGGGAGGATCCTACAATGAGCAGTTCTTC.